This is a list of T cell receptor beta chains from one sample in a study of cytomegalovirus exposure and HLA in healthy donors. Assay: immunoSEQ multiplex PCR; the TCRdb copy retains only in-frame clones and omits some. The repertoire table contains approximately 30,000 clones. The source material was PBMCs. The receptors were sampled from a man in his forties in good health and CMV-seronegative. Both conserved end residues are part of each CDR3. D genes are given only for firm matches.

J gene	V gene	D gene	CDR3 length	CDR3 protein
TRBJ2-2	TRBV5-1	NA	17	CASSLDRGRRKTGELFF
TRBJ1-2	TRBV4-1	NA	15	CASSQEAGWLYGYTF
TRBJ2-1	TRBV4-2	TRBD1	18	CASSQDRGRLVAGNEQFF
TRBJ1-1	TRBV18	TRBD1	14	CASSRGQGNTEAFF
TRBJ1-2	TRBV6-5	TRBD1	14	CASSRQGAGYGYTF
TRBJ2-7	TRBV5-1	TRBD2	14	CASSARTSGFQQYF
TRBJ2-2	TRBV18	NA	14	CASSLRTWTGELFF
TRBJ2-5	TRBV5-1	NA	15	CASSFVLQIQETQYF
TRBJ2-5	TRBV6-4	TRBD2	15	CASSRLAGEQETQYF
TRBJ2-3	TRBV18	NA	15	CASSGWERRTDTQYF
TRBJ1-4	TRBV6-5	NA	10	CASRPRVLLF
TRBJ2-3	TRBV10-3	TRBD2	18	CAISESSGLAGSTDTQYF
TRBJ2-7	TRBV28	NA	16	CASSHKIGGPSYEQYF
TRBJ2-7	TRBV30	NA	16	CAWREPAGSSEGEQYF
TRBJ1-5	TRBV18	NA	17	CASSPPSWQGSNQPQHF
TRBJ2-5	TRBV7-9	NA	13	CASSTVSKETQYF
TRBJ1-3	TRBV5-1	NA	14	CASSFDSSGNTIYF
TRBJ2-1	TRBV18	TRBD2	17	CASSPPGLAGDFNEQFF
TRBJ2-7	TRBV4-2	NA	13	CASSQKRSYEQYF
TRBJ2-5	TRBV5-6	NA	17	CASRKGYEILYQETQYF
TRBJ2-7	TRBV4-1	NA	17	CASSQGLTYGGSYEQYF
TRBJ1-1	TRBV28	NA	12	CASSLSFTEAFF
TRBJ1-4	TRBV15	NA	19	CATSRDLRDTLGISEKLFF
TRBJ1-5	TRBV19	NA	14	CASSIGLSNQPQHF
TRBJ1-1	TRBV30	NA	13	CACLREGGTEAFF
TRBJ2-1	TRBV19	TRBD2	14	CASTELAGVNEQFF
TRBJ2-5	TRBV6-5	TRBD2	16	CASSYGREGNQETQYF
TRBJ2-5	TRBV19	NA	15	CASSAQSGFQETQYF
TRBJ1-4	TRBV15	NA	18	CATSRDVLRAGGAEKLFF
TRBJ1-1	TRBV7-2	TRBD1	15	CASSTGQGAPPEAFF
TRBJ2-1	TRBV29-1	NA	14	CSLIVLVGRNEQFF
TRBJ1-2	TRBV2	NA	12	CASKPQGYGYTF
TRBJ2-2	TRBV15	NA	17	CATSRGPPGSNTGELFF
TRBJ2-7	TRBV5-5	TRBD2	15	CASSLGASGSYEQYF
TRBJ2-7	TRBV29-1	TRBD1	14	CSVAGTGGAYEQYF
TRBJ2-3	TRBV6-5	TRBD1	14	CASSPGTGEDTQYF
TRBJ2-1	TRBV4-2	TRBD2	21	CASSQAHHRSRSGRSDNEQFF
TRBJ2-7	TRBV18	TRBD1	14	CASSYSTGTGEQYF
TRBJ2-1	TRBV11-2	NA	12	CASSSRGNEQFF
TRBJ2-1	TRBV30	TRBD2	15	CAWSVAGPSDNEQFF
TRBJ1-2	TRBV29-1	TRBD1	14	CSVEGRGANYGYTF
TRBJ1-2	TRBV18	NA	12	CASSPTGKGYTF
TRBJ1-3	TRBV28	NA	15	CASSLYRVSGNTIYF
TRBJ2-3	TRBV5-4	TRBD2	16	CASSLRLAGSTDTQYF
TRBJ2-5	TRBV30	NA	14	CAWRGEGRGETQYF
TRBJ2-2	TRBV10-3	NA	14	CAARGSVNTGELFF
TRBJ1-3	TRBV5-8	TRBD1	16	CASSGGQGAPRYTIYF
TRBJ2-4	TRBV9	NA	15	CASSVGGGAKNIQYF
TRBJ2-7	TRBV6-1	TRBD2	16	CASSESGGSAAYEQYF
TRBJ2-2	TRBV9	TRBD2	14	CASSVETSGGELFF
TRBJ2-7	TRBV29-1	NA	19	CSVVARSPRALIGPYEQYF
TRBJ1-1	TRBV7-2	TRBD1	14	CASSLGTGRPEAFF
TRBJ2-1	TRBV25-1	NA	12	CASGQYPNEQFF
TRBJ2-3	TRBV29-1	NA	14	CSVAPGQPTDTQYF